A selection of T cell receptor beta chains follows, all from one sample in a study of CD8+ T cells in alopecia areata. Profiling relied on immunoSEQ multiplex PCR, and the TCRdb table lists in-frame clones only, not all of them. Found here are 75,000 to 85,000 clones, about 71% of them singletons; the top ten hold roughly a quarter. Sample: CD8+ T cells sorted from blood, taken at week 24, from a patient treated with tofacitinib. The receptors stem from a human donor with alopecia areata. The CDR3 runs from the conserved cysteine through the conserved F or W. A D gene is named only where the DNA matches it firmly. Not all rows give a size; the values are once, few, many and, for expanded clones, a class.

len	j_gene	d_gene	abundance	v_gene	CDR3nt	CDR3aa
15	TRBJ2-7	TRBD2	-	TRBV5-4	TGTGCCAGCAGCTTGGCTAGCGGGAGGACCTACGAGCAGTACTTC	CASSLASGRTYEQYF
15	TRBJ2-1	-	-	TRBV2	TGTGCCAGCAGTGGATGGTTGAGCTCCTACAATGAGCAGTTCTTC	CASSGWLSSYNEQFF
14	TRBJ2-7	-	-	TRBV4-1	TGCGCCAGCAGCCAAACAGGGATCTCCTACGAGCAGTACTTC	CASSQTGISYEQYF
11	TRBJ2-1	TRBD1	-	TRBV29-1	TGCAGCGGGACAGGGGGCAATGAGCAGTTCTTC	CSGTGGNEQFF
11	TRBJ2-3	-	-	TRBV2	TGTGCCTCCCCCCGATGGGATACGCAGTATTTT	CASPRWDTQYF
18	TRBJ2-3	-	-	TRBV27	TGTGCCAGCAGTTCCCTCGGTGGGTTTAGACCATCCACAGATACGCAGTATTTT	CASSSLGGFRPSTDTQYF
17	TRBJ2-3	TRBD2	few	TRBV4-3	TGCGCCAGCAGCCAAGATCGGGCGGGGGACCCCACAGATACGCAGTATTTT	CASSQDRAGDPTDTQYF
14	TRBJ2-7	-	few	TRBV9	TGTGCCAGCAGCGTAGCCCGGGGTGGCTACGAGCAGTACTTC	CASSVARGGYEQYF
15	TRBJ2-7	-	-	TRBV6-5	TGTGCCAGCAGCCCGGGCGGGCGGGCGAATTACGAGCAGTACTTC	CASSPGGRANYEQYF
13	TRBJ1-2	-	-	TRBV27	TGTGCCAGCAGTCGGGGTCAGAACTATGGCTACACCTTC	CASSRGQNYGYTF
15	TRBJ1-6	-	-	TRBV18	TGTGCCAGCTCACCAGAGACGGCTTATAATTCACCCCTCCACTTT	CASSPETAYNSPLHF
14	TRBJ2-3	-	-	TRBV27	TGTGCCAGCAGTTGGGGACATAAGACAGATACGCAGTATTTT	CASSWGHKTDTQYF
13	TRBJ1-2	-	-	TRBV5-6	TGTGCCAGCAGCTTCAGAGACATCTATGGCTACACCTTC	CASSFRDIYGYTF
13	TRBJ1-2	-	-	TRBV7-2	TGTGCCAGCAGCGCAAGTGGAGGGTATGGCTACACCTTC	CASSASGGYGYTF
15	TRBJ2-3	TRBD2	few	TRBV6-5	TGTGCCAGCAGTCGGACTAGCGGGAGCTCAGATACGCAGTATTTT	CASSRTSGSSDTQYF
13	TRBJ2-7	TRBD1	-	TRBV5-1	TGCGCCAGCAGCTTACAGGGGGCCTACGAGCAGTACTTC	CASSLQGAYEQYF
14	TRBJ2-5	-	-	TRBV6-6	TGTGCCAGCAGTTACGACAGCCGCCAAGAGACCCAGTACTTC	CASSYDSRQETQYF
15	TRBJ2-6	TRBD1	-	TRBV27	TGTGCCAGCACCGGACAGGGTTCTGGGGCCAACGTCCTGACTTTC	CASTGQGSGANVLTF
16	TRBJ1-2	-	-	TRBV7-9	TGTGCCAGCAGCTTGGGCCTACAGTTAGGACTCGATGGCTACACCTTC	CASSLGLQLGLDGYTF
15	TRBJ2-7	-	-	TRBV5-6	TGTGCCAGCAGCTTGGTCGCCACGCTGGAAGCCGAGCAGTACTTC	CASSLVATLEAEQYF
16	TRBJ2-2	TRBD2	-	TRBV27	TGTGCCAGCAGTGAAGGACTAGCTGGAGACACCGGGGAGCTGTTTTTT	CASSEGLAGDTGELFF
13	TRBJ2-7	TRBD1	-	TRBV2	TGTGCCATCATGACAGGGCCCCACTACGAGCAGTACTTC	CAIMTGPHYEQYF
14	TRBJ2-5	-	-	TRBV4-1	TGCGCCAGCAGCCAAGAAGGGGGGCAAGAGACCCAGTACTTC	CASSQEGGQETQYF
15	TRBJ2-7	TRBD1	-	TRBV13	TGTGCCAGCAGCTTAGGCGTCACAGGGGCTGGTGAGCAGTACTTC	CASSLGVTGAGEQYF
17	TRBJ2-3	TRBD2	-	TRBV28	TGTGCCAGCAGTCCGGCCATCGGACTAGCTCGCACAGATACGCAGTATTTT	CASSPAIGLARTDTQYF
14	TRBJ1-5	-	-	TRBV10-2	TGCGCCAGCTGGGACGGCAATAGCAATCAGCCCCAGCATTTT	CASWDGNSNQPQHF
15	TRBJ2-1	-	-	TRBV27	TGTGCCAGCAGTTTGAGCGGCAACTCCTACAATGAGCAGTTCTTC	CASSLSGNSYNEQFF
13	TRBJ2-7	-	-	TRBV7-8	TGTGCCAGCAGCCAAACATGGTATCACGAGCAGTACTTC	CASSQTWYHEQYF
16	TRBJ2-3	TRBD2	-	TRBV5-6	TGTGCCAGCAGCTTGGGTAGCGGGAGGAAGACAGATACGCAGTATTTT	CASSLGSGRKTDTQYF